This is a list of T cell receptor beta chains from one sample in a study of radiotherapy plus CTLA-4 blockade in lung cancer. Using immunoSEQ multiplex PCR, the repertoire was profiled, and TCRdb retains in-frame clones only, with some absent. The table has roughly 59,000 clones, 72% seen once. The sequences come from peripheral blood, collected from a patient treated with radiotherapy plus ipilimumab. These receptors were obtained from a human donor with non-small cell lung cancer whose response to radiotherapy plus ipilimumab could not be evaluated. Both conserved end residues are part of each CDR3.

17 TRBV4-2 CASSRGAGLAGDNEQFF
16 TRBV4-2 CASSQEGLAGYNEQFF
13 TRBV6-4 CASSGGTGYGYTF
13 TRBV7-2 CASSFQGNSPLHF
14 TRBV9 CASSLRLGTDTQYF
14 TRBV6-5 CASRTVHHPYGYTF
14 TRBV2 CASSDPEGADIQYF
15 TRBV28 CASSWRGRLVGTQYF
16 TRBV4-1 CASSQVWSLAKNIQYF
16 TRBV7-6 CASSLVIGTPSYEQYF
14 TRBV5-1 CASQLAGVNNEQFF
13 TRBV9 CASRRGGTDTQYF
14 TRBV19 CATKLAGGTETQYF
15 TRBV4-3 CASSQGGTIYNEQFF
15 TRBV27 CASSLLQGANIEQFF
15 TRBV30 CAWGTYGQGNSPLHF
15 TRBV9 CASSDSNRELHGYTF
18 TRBV4-1 CASSQDGLAGVINNEQFF
13 TRBV9 CASSPRQGYEQYF
14 TRBV2 CASCATESYNEQFF
18 TRBV2 CASRPGLAVHAGADTQYF
15 TRBV19 CASSIGGTGEGGYTF
13 TRBV7-9 CASSSTNTGELFF
17 TRBV5-6 CASSDLLVSGYTGELFF
14 TRBV29-1 CSVGPTGGHGELFF
16 TRBV28 CASSSLSATGGTEAFF
14 TRBV7-2 CASSLDAGRYGYTF
16 TRBV28 CASSKAGLYSNQPQHF
13 TRBV10-2 CASSDLLNTEAFF
12 TRBV7-2 CASSLVGTSGVF
17 TRBV14 CASSHLVQGGFSGELFF
14 TRBV7-8 CASSLPGGRETQYF
18 TRBV4-1 CASSQDGGGGASNEKLFF
10 TRBV6-1 CASSADEQFF
10 TRBV20-1 CSAPRETQYF
12 TRBV6-6 CASSLADYEQYF
15 TRBV6-6 CASSRQQGSGETQYF
15 TRBV5-1 CASSLEGLAADTQYF
14 TRBV4-3 CASSQRRGLYGYTF
14 TRBV11-2 CASSIGGATDTQYF
16 TRBV7-2 CASSLEGAMNTGELFF
15 TRBV5-4 CASSLELLATGELFF
13 TRBV7-9 CASSEGGGAGYTF
14 TRBV5-4 CASSLDLSGTEAFF
13 TRBV30 CAWRDRGREKLFF
15 TRBV5-1 CASSPRTSGINEQFF
14 TRBV5-1 CASSLGGHPDEQFF
17 TRBV4-1 CASSSPTDWRGQETQYF
15 TRBV6-1 CASSERAGGEDTQYF
16 TRBV7-9 CASTGTSMPSTDTQYF
15 TRBV4-1 CASSQGSGGTDTQYF
17 TRBV2 CASSEALRGGKYSPLHF
15 TRBV10-3 CAISQDRGSNQPQHF
15 TRBV6-1 CASSPPDRVLNGYTF
16 TRBV18 CASSLGQEGMNTEAFF
13 TRBV4-1 CASRDRGLTEAFF
11 TRBV30 CAWSVGVGYTF
14 TRBV2 CASRQGEGTDTQYF
14 TRBV6-1 CASSSDRGDEKLFF
15 TRBV5-1 CASSLSGPELNEQFF